Listed below are T cell receptor beta chains from one sample, sequenced in a study of cytomegalovirus exposure and HLA in healthy donors. Some clones are missing from TCRdb's copy, which holds only in-frame ones; the method was immunoSEQ multiplex PCR. There are about 170,000 clones in the sample; roughly 80% occur only once, and about 2.5% lies in the top ten. Sequencing input: PBMCs. The receptors here all came from a male donor in good health and CMV-seronegative. The CDR3 runs from the conserved cysteine through the conserved F or W. The order of the fields is D gene, V gene, J gene, clone size, CDR3 DNA, CDR3 protein. The D gene is left open where the match is weak. The size entry is marked missing in some rows and otherwise reads once, few, many or a size class.

>.|TRBV30|TRBJ1-1|once
TGTGCCTGGGGGAGGGCGAACACTGAAGCTTTCTTT
CAWGRANTEAFF
>.|TRBV30|TRBJ1-4|.
TGTGCCTGTAGAGATGCAACTAATGAAAAACTGTTTTTT
CACRDATNEKLFF
>TRBD2|TRBV5-1|TRBJ2-1|once
TGCGCCAGCAGACTTTTAGCGGGGACCTACAATGTGCAGTTCTTC
CASRLLAGTYNVQFF
>.|TRBV6-1|TRBJ1-2|.
TGTGCCAGCAGTGAAAGGGCTAAGGGGGTACTAGCTAACTATGGCTACACCTTC
CASSERAKGVLANYGYTF
>TRBD2|TRBV7-9|TRBJ2-3|once
TGTGCCAGCAGCTTTGGACAGTTATTGCGGGGGGGCACAGATACGCAGTATTTT
CASSFGQLLRGGTDTQYF
>TRBD1|TRBV5-4|TRBJ2-2|.
TGTGCCAGCAGCTCCGGGACAGGTACCACCGGGGAGCTGTTTTTT
CASSSGTGTTGELFF
>.|TRBV6-1|TRBJ1-6|.
TGTGCCAGCAGGGCCCGGGAGCTAGGGGTTTCACCCCTCCACTTT
CASRARELGVSPLHF
>TRBD1|TRBV5-1|TRBJ2-1|once
TGCGCCAGCAGCCCGCAGGGACAGGGTTTGAGCGATGAGCAGTTCTTC
CASSPQGQGLSDEQFF
>.|TRBV27|TRBJ2-5|few
TGTGCCAGCAGTTCTATCACCGAACCGACGGGGTGGAAAGAGACCCAGTACTTC
CASSSITEPTGWKETQYF
>TRBD2|TRBV27|TRBJ2-7|.
TGTGCCAGCAGTATACTAGCGGGGAATTACGAGCAGTACTTC
CASSILAGNYEQYF
>.|TRBV5-1|TRBJ2-1|.
TGCGCCAGCAGCTTGGATGGGACTGGGGGATACAATGAGCAGTTCTTC
CASSLDGTGGYNEQFF
>TRBD1|TRBV7-7|TRBJ1-1|.
TGTGCCAGCAGCCTAGACAGGGACACTGAAGCTTTCTTT
CASSLDRDTEAFF
>.|TRBV30|TRBJ1-2|.
TGTGCCTGGAGTGTACTTGTTGGCTACACCTTC
CAWSVLVGYTF
>.|TRBV5-6|TRBJ1-2|.
TGTGCCAGCAGCGTGGACAGCTATGGCTACACCTTC
CASSVDSYGYTF
>TRBD1|TRBV6-4|TRBJ1-5|.
TGTGCCAGCAGCAATCCAGGGGGCGGACAGCCCCAGCATTTT
CASSNPGGGQPQHF
>.|TRBV27|TRBJ2-1|once
TGTGCCAGCAGTTACTGGTCGGATGAGCAGTTCTTC
CASSYWSDEQFF
>.|TRBV10-1|TRBJ2-7|once
TGCGCCAGCAGTGAGTTTATCTTAGGGGACGAGCAGTACTTC
CASSEFILGDEQYF
>.|TRBV7-9|TRBJ2-7|.
TGTGCCAGCAGCTTAGGTCCCCCAGGGCGAGGCTCCTACGAGCAGTACTTC
CASSLGPPGRGSYEQYF
>.|TRBV5-6|TRBJ1-3|.
TGTGCCAGCAGCTTGGATGCGGGGTTCTCTGGAAACACCATATATTTT
CASSLDAGFSGNTIYF
>TRBD1|TRBV29-1|TRBJ2-1|few
TGCAGCGTTGAAGAACCGTACGACAGGGGAAATTACAATGAGCAGTTCTTC
CSVEEPYDRGNYNEQFF
>TRBD1|TRBV6-5|TRBJ1-1|.
TGTGCCAGCAGTTACTGGGGACAGGCAAACACTGAAGCTTTCTTT
CASSYWGQANTEAFF
>.|TRBV6-5|TRBJ1-1|few
TGTGCCAGCAGTTTCAGGGTGAACACTGAAGCTTTCTTT
CASSFRVNTEAFF
>.|TRBV7-2|TRBJ1-2|once
TGTGCCAGCAGCTTAGAATTGGACGCCAGGGGAGATGGCTACACCTTC
CASSLELDARGDGYTF
>.|TRBV5-1|TRBJ2-2|.
TGCGCCAGCAGCTTGGCTGACAGTAACACCGGGGAGCTGTTTTTT
CASSLADSNTGELFF
>TRBD2|TRBV5-4|TRBJ2-3|few
TGTGCCAGCAGCTCGGGACTAGCGGGGGGCTCAGATACGCAGTATTTT
CASSSGLAGGSDTQYF
>.|TRBV4-3|TRBJ2-2|few
TGCGCCAGCAGCCAAGATGGGGGCGGGGGCAACACCGGGGAGCTGTTTTTT
CASSQDGGGGNTGELFF
>.|TRBV5-1|TRBJ1-6|.
TGCGCCAGCAGCTGGGTGGGGAGCCGTTTCTATAATTCACCCCTCCACTTT
CASSWVGSRFYNSPLHF
>.|TRBV4-1|TRBJ2-3|.
TGCGCCAGCAGTTATACGGTGAACACAGATACGCAGTATTTT
CASSYTVNTDTQYF
>TRBD2|TRBV7-7|TRBJ2-1|.
TGTGCTAGCAGCCGCGGGGGGGCTAATGAGCAGTTCTTC
CASSRGGANEQFF
>TRBD1|TRBV7-9|TRBJ2-7|.
TGTGCCAGCAGCCTCCCGACCGGGACAGGGTCGTACGAGCAGTACTTC
CASSLPTGTGSYEQYF
>TRBD1|TRBV10-1|TRBJ1-4|.
TGCGCCAGCAGTGAAGGCGGGACAGTGGGTGAAAAACTGTTTTTT
CASSEGGTVGEKLFF
>.|TRBV4-1|TRBJ1-1|.
TGCGCCAGCAGCCAAGACAAGAGGGACATCCGAACAAGGGGCACTGAAGCTTTCTTT
CASSQDKRDIRTRGTEAFF
>.|TRBV11-2|TRBJ2-2|.
TGTGCCAGCAGCGCCCTAGTGAGCACCGGGGAGCTGTTTTTT
CASSALVSTGELFF
>TRBD1|TRBV29-1|TRBJ2-1|.
TGCAGCGTATCCCGACAGGGCGTAAATAATGAGCAGTTCTTC
CSVSRQGVNNEQFF
>TRBD2|TRBV2|TRBJ2-3|few
TGTGCCACCGACGGGAGGGGTATGGATACGCAGTATTTT
CATDGRGMDTQYF
>TRBD1|TRBV5-1|TRBJ2-3|.
TGCGCCAGCAGCAAGACAGGGGGCTTAGATACGCAGTATTTT
CASSKTGGLDTQYF
>.|TRBV5-4|TRBJ2-2|.
TGTGCCAGCAGCTTCGGTCCCAAGGGGTCGAACACCGGGGAGCTGTTTTTT
CASSFGPKGSNTGELFF
>.|TRBV5-5|TRBJ2-2|.
TGCGCCAGCAGCGCATACACAGAATCTTCGAACACCGGGGAGCTGTTTTTT
CASSAYTESSNTGELFF
>TRBD2|TRBV5-1|TRBJ2-1|few
TGCGCCAGCAGCGTGCGGGGGGACCCCTACAATGAGCAGTTCTTC
CASSVRGDPYNEQFF
>.|TRBV6-1|TRBJ1-2|once
TGTGCCACAAAAGGGGACTACACCTTC
CATKGDYTF
>.|TRBV5-1|TRBJ1-6|.
TGCGCCAGCAGCTTAAGGGGGTCAAATTCACCCCTCCACTTT
CASSLRGSNSPLHF
>.|TRBV5-4|TRBJ1-6|once
TGTGCCAGCAGCCCCGGCGGAGTAAGTTCACCCCTCCACTTT
CASSPGGVSSPLHF
>TRBD1|TRBV7-9|TRBJ1-1|.
TGTTCCAGCAGCCAACCGACAGGGGCCACTGAAGCTTTCTTT
CSSSQPTGATEAFF
>TRBD1|TRBV29-1|TRBJ2-1|.
TGCAGCGTTGAAGCCCGGACAGGGGGTACGGATGAGCAGTTCTTC
CSVEARTGGTDEQFF
>TRBD1|TRBV19|TRBJ1-5|.
TGTGCCAGTAGTCAAGGGACAGGCTCGCCCCAGCATTTT
CASSQGTGSPQHF
>TRBD1|TRBV4-2|TRBJ1-1|.
TGTGCCAGCAGCCAAGGTGGGACAGGGAGAGGGAGCACTGAAGCTTTCTTT
CASSQGGTGRGSTEAFF
>.|TRBV11-2|TRBJ2-5|once
TGTGCCAGCAGCCTAGAACAGCTTCAAGAGACCCAGTACTTC
CASSLEQLQETQYF
>.|TRBV30|TRBJ1-6|.
TGTGCCTGGAGTACCGAGGACAACTCACCCCTCCACTTT
CAWSTEDNSPLHF
>TRBD1|TRBV29-1|TRBJ1-1|few
TGCAGCGTGATGACAGGGCTTGGGAACACTGAAGCTTTCTTT
CSVMTGLGNTEAFF
>TRBD1|TRBV5-6|TRBJ2-5|few
TGTGCCAGCAGCAGCCGACAGGGAGTCTGGGAGACCCAGTACTTC
CASSSRQGVWETQYF
>.|TRBV30|TRBJ1-4|.
TGTGCCTCGGACAGTTTCGGTTTTGAAAAACTGTTTTTT
CASDSFGFEKLFF
>.|TRBV7-9|TRBJ2-7|few
TGTGCCAGCAGCTTGCTTCGAGGACACAGCCTCCCAAACTACGAGCAGTACTTC
CASSLLRGHSLPNYEQYF
>.|TRBV5-1|TRBJ1-6|.
TGCGCCAGCAGGGACAGTCAAAATTCACCCCTCCACTTT
CASRDSQNSPLHF
>TRBD1|TRBV5-1|TRBJ2-5|.
TGCGCCAGCAGCTTCATACCGGGACAGGGGGTGAGAGAGACCCAGTACTTC
CASSFIPGQGVRETQYF
>.|TRBV18|TRBJ1-1|.
TGTGCCAGCTCACCACCCCTTAGTGAAGCTTTCTTT
CASSPPLSEAFF
>.|TRBV5-1|TRBJ1-2|.
TGCGCCAGCAGCTTGGTGTCAGAACTAATTTATGGCTACACCTTC
CASSLVSELIYGYTF
>.|TRBV2|TRBJ1-2|.
TGTGCCACCTCAGGGCATAATCAGGACTATGGCTACACCTTC
CATSGHNQDYGYTF
>.|TRBV5-1|TRBJ1-1|.
TGCGCCAGCAGTTTGGAGCTTTTGAACACTGAAGCTTTCTTT
CASSLELLNTEAFF
>TRBD1|TRBV7-8|TRBJ2-7|.
TGTGCCAGCAGGCTGGGACAGGGTGGAGGCTATGAGCAGTACTTC
CASRLGQGGGYEQYF